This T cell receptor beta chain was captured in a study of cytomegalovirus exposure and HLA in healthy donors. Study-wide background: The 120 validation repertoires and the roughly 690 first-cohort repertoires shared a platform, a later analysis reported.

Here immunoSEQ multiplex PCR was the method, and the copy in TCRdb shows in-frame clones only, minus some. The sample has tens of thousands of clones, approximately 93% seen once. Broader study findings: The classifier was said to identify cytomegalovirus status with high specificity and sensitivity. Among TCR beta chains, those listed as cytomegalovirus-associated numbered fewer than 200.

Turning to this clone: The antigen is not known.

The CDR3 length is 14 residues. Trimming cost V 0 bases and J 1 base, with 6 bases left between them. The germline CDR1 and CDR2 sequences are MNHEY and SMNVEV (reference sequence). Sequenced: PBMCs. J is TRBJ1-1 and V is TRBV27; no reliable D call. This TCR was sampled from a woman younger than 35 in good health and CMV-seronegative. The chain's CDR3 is CASSLSRKNTEAFF. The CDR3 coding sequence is TGTGCCAGCAGTTTATCCAGAAAGAACACTGAAGCTTTCTTT.